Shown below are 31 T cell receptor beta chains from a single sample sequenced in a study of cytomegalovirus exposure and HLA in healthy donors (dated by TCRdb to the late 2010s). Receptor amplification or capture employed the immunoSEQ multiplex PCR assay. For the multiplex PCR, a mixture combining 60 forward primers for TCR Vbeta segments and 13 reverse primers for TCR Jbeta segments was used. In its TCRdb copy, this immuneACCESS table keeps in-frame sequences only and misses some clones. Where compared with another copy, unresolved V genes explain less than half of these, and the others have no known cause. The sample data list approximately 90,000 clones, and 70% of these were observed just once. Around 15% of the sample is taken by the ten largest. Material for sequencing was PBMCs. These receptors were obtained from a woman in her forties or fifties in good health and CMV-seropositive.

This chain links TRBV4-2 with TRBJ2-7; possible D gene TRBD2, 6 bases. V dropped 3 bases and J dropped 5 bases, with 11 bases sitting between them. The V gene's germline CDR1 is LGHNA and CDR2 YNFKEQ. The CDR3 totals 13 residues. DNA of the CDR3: TGTGCCAGCAGCCAGGCCTGGGGGGACGAGCAGTACTTC. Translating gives CASSQAWGDEQYF.

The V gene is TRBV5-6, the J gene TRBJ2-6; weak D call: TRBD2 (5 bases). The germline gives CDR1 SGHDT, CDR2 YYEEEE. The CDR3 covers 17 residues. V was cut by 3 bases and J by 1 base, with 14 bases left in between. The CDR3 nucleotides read TGTGCCAGCAGCTACGAGACGAGGGCTTCTGGGGCCAACGTCCTGACTTTC. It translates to CASSYETRASGANVLTF.

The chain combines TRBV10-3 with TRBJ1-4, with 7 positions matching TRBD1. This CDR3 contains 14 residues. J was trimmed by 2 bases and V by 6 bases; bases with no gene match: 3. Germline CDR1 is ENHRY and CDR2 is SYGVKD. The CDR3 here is CAISNRGTNEKLFF. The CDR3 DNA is TGTGCCATCAGCAACAGGGGCACTAATGAAAAACTGTTTTTT.

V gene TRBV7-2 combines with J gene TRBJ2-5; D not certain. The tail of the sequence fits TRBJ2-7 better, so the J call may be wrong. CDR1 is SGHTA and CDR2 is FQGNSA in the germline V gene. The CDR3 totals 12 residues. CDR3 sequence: CASSLTVYEQYF. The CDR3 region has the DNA TGTGCCAGCAGCTTAACAGTTTACGAGCAGTACTTC.

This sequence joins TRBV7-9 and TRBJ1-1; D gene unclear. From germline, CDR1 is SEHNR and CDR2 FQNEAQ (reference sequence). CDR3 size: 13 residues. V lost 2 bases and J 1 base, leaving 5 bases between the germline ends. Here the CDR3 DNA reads TGTGCCAGCAGCTTACCCGGGAACACTGAAGCTTTCTTT. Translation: CASSLPGNTEAFF.

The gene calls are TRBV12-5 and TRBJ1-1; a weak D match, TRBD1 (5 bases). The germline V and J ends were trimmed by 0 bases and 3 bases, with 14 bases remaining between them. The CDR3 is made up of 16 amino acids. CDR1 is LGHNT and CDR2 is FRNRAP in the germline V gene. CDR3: CASGLVLEGHYTEAFF. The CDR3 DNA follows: TGTGCTAGTGGTTTGGTACTGGAGGGGCATTACACTGAAGCTTTCTTT.

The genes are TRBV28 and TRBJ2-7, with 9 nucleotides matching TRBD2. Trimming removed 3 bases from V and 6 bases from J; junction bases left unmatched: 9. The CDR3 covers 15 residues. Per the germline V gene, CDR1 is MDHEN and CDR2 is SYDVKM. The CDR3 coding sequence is TGTGCCAGCAGTTTTCTGGGCCCTAGCGGGGCCGAGCAGTACTTC. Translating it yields CASSFLGPSGAEQYF.

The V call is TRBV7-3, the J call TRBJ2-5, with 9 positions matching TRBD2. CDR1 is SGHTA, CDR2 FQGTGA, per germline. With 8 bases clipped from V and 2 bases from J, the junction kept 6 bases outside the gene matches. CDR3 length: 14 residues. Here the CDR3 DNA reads TGTGCCAGCGCCACTAGCGGGTCGCAAGAGACCCAGTACTTC. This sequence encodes CASATSGSQETQYF.

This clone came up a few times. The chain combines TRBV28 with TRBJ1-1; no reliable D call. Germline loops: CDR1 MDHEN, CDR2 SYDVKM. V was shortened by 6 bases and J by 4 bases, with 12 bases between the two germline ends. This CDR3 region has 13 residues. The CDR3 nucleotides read TGTGCCAGCAGCCCACCGGTGCTCACTGAAGCTTTCTTT. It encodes CASSPPVLTEAFF.

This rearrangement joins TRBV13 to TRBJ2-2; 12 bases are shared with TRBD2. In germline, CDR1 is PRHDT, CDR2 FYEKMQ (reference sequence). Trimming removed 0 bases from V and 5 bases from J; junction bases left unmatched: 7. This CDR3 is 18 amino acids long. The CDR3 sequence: CASSLGTRLAGETGELFF. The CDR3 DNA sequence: TGTGCCAGCAGCTTAGGGACCCGACTAGCGGGAGAAACCGGGGAGCTGTTTTTT.

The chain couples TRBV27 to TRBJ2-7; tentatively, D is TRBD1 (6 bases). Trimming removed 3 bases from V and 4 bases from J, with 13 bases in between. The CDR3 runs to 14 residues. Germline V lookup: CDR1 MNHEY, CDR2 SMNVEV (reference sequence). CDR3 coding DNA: TGTGCCAGCAGTTTTGGGGGCCCCATTTACGAGCAGTACTTC. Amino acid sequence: CASSFGGPIYEQYF.

Here the CDR3 DNA reads TGTGCCAGCTCACCGTTAACCGGGACAGGGGCCAACCTAGCCAAAAACATTCAGTACTTC. Protein product: CASSPLTGTGANLAKNIQYF. V and J are TRBV18 and TRBJ2-4, with 10 bases lining up with TRBD1. Germline-derived CDR1 and CDR2 are KGHSH and LQKENI. The ends lost 3 bases at V and 0 bases at J; junction bases unmatched: 14. The CDR3 extends over 20 amino acids.

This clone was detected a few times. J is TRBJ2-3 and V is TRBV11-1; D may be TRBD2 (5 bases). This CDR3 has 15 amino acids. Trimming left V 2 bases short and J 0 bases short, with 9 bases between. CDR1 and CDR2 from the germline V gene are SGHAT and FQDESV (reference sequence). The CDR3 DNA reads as TGTGCCAGCAGCTTATTGGGAGCTAGCACAGATACGCAGTATTTT. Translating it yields CASSLLGASTDTQYF.

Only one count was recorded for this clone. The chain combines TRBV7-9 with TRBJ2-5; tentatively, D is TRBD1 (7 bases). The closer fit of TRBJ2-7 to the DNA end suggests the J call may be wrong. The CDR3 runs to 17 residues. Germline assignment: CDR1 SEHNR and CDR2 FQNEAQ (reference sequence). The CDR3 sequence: CASSSRTGLGGQYEQYF. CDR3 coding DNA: TGTGCCAGCAGCTCCCGGACAGGACTGGGGGGCCAATACGAGCAGTACTTC.

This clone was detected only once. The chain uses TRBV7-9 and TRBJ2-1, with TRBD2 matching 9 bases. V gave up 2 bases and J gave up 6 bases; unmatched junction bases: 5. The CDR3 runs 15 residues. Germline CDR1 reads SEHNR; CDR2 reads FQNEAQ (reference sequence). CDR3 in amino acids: CASSLLAGWGNEQFF. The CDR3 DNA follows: TGTGCCAGCAGCTTACTAGCGGGATGGGGCAATGAGCAGTTCTTC.

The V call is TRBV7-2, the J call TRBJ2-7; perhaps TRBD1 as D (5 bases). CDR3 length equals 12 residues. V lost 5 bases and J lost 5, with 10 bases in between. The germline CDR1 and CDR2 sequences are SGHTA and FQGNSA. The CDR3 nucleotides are TGTGCCAGCAGCCAGGACACCCACGAGCAGTACTTC. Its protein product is CASSQDTHEQYF.

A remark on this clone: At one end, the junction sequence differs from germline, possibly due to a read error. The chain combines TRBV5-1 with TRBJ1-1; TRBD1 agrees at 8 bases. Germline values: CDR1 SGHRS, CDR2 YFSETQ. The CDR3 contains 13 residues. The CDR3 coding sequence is TGTGCCAGCAGTTGGACAGGGACCGTTGAAGCTTTCTTT. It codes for CASSWTGTVEAFF.

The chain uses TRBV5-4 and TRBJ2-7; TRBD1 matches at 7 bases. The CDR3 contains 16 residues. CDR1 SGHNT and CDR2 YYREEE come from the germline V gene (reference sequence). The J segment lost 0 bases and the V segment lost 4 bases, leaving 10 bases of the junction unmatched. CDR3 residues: CASSPPGGPSSYEQYF. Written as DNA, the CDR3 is TGTGCCAGCAGCCCACCAGGGGGACCTTCCTCCTACGAGCAGTACTTC.

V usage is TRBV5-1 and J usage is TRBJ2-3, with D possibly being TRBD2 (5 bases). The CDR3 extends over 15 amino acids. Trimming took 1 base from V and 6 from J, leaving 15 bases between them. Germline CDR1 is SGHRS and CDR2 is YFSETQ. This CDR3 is CASSLLRATMDTQYF. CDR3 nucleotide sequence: TGCGCCAGCAGCTTGTTGAGGGCTACTATGGATACGCAGTATTTT.

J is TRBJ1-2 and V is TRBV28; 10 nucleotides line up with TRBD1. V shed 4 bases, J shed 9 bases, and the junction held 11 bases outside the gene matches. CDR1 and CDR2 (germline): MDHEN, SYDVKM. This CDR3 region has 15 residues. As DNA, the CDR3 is TGTGCCAGCAGTTGGGCCTCGGGACAGGGGATTAGCTACACCTTC. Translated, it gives CASSWASGQGISYTF.

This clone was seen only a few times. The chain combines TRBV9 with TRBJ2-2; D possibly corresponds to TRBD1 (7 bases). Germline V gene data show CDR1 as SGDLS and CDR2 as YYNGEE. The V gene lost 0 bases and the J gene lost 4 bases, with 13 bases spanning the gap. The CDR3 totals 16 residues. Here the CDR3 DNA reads TGTGCCAGCAGCGTAGGGAGGGGGCAGAGCACCGGGGAGCTGTTTTTT. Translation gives CASSVGRGQSTGELFF. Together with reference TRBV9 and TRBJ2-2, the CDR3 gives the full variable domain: DSGVTQTPKHLITATGQRVTLRCSPRSGDLSVYWYQQSLDQGLQFLIQYYNGEERAKGNILERFSAQQFPDLHSELNLSSLELGDSALYFCASSVGRGQSTGELFFGEGSRLTVL.

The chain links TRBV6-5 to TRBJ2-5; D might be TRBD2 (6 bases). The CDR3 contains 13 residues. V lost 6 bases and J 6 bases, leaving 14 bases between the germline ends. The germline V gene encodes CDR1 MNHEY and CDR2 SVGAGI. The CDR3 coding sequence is TGTGCCAGCAGCCCCGCGGGGCCCAAGACCCAGTACTTC. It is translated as CASSPAGPKTQYF.

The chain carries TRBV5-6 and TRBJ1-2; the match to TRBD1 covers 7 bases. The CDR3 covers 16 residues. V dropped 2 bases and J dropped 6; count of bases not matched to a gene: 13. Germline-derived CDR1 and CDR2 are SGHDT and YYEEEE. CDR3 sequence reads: CASSLIRDSGVDGYTF. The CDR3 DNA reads TGTGCCAGCAGCTTAATTCGGGACAGTGGGGTAGATGGCTACACCTTC.

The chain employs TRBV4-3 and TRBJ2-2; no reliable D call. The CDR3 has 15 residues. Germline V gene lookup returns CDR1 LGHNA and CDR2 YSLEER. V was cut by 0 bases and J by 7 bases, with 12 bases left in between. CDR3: CASSQDPGAVGELFF. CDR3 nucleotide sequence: TGCGCCAGCAGCCAAGATCCAGGCGCTGTCGGGGAGCTGTTTTTT.

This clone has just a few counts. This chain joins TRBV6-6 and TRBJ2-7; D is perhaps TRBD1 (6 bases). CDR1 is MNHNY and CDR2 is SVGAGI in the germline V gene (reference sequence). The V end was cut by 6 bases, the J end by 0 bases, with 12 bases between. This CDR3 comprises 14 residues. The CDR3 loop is CASRGDTSSYEQYF. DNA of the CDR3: TGTGCCAGCAGGGGGGACACGAGCTCCTACGAGCAGTACTTC.

DNA of the CDR3: TGTGCCAGCAGCGAAGCTAATACGCTTAGCACAGATACGCAGTATTTT. It specifies CASSEANTLSTDTQYF. The chain links TRBV7-9 to TRBJ2-3; D remains unclear. Trimming removed 5 bases at V and 0 bases at J, with 15 bases between. From germline, CDR1 is SEHNR and CDR2 FQNEAQ (reference sequence). CDR3 length equals 16 residues.

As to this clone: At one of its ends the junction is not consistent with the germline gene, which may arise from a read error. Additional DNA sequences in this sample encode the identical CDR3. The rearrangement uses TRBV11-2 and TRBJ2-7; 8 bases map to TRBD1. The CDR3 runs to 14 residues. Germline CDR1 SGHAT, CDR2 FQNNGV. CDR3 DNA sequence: TGTGCTAGCAGCACCGGGACAGGACCCTACGAGCAGTACTTC. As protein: CASSTGTGPYEQYF.

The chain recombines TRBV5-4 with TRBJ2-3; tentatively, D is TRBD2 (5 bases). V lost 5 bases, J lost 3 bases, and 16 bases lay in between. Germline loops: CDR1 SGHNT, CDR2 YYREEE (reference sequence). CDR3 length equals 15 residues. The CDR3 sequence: CASSRPSQRTDTQYF. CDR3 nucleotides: TGTGCCAGCAGTAGGCCCTCGCAGCGGACAGATACGCAGTATTTT.

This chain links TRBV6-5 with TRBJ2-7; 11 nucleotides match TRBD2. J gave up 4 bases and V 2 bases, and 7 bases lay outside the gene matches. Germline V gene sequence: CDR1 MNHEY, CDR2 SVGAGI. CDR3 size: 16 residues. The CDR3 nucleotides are TGTGCCAGCAGTTACGGCCTAGCGGGAGGATCGTACGAGCAGTACTTC. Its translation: CASSYGLAGGSYEQYF.

The CDR3 spells CASGFTLGQTDYGYTF. The DNA for the CDR3 is TGTGCTAGTGGTTTTACGCTAGGACAGACAGACTATGGCTACACCTTC. V and J are TRBV12-5 and TRBJ1-2, with D possibly matching TRBD1 (6 bases). Trimming removed 3 bases from V and 3 bases from J, with 17 bases in between. CDR3 length: 16 residues. Germline CDR1 reads LGHNT; CDR2 reads FRNRAP.

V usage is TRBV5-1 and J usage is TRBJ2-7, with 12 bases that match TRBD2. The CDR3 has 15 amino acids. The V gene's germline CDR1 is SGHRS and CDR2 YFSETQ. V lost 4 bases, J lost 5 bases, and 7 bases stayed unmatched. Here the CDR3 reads CASSPRTSGTHEQYF. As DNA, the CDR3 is TGCGCCAGCAGCCCACGGACTAGCGGGACCCACGAGCAGTACTTC.